This TCR beta chain appears in the sequencing data of a study of early T cells in non-severe SARS-CoV-2 infection. About the study: Unsorted whole blood bulk RNA was sequenced, with unpaired chains.

Findings and limits, study-wide: Sequences matched to VDJdb favored anti-spike CD8 responses, while private and CD4 specificities were missed.

As part of library construction, unique molecular identifiers were attached to individual cDNA molecules. TCRdb reprocessed the 5' RACE reads via MiXCR and lists one record per CDR3 protein. The sample contains 55,000 to 75,000 distinct CDR3 sequences, approximately 12% of which appear only once. This clonotype was detected ten times or more. The antigen remains undetermined. Germline CDR1 MDHEN, CDR2 SYDVKM. With 7 bases removed from V and 9 bases from J, the gap between germline ends came to 16 bases. The CDR3 contains 13 residues. This TCR was recovered from an adult who was a healthcare worker with PCR-confirmed SARS-CoV-2 infection or an uninfected control (not recorded which). The sequenced material came from whole blood. This sequence joins TRBV28 and TRBJ2-4; D is unresolved. CDR3 coding DNA: TGTGCCAGCACCCGGTCCGTTTTTAGCATTCAGTACTTC. It specifies CASTRSVFSIQYF.